This entry describes one T cell receptor (beta chain). The sample comes from a study of beta chain features in type 1 diabetes. All of the isolated RNA was reverse transcribed, so expressed TCRB transcripts were sequenced. Assay: immunoSEQ multiplex PCR; the TCRdb copy retains only in-frame clones and omits some. The repertoire holds around 310,000 clones, 11% seen once, with around 0.015% in the top ten. Germline lookup yields CDR1 LNHNV and CDR2 YYDKDF (reference sequence). The CDR3 covers 13 residues. The ends were cut back, 0 bases at V and 5 bases at J, with 5 bases in the middle. The clonotype was recovered from a woman aged 25-40 years in good health. The chain combines TRBV15 with TRBJ1-5; tentative D call: TRBD1 (5 bases). Sequencing used naive CD4+ T cells from blood. CDR3 bases: TGTGCCACCAGCAGAGAAGGGGATCAGCCCCAGCATTTT. Its translation: CATSREGDQPQHF.